These 13 T cell receptor beta chains were all obtained from the same sample, sequenced in a study of cytomegalovirus exposure and HLA in healthy donors. PCR primers comprised 60 Vbeta and 13 Jbeta primers. Data came from immunoSEQ multiplex PCR; TCRdb stores just in-frame clones and leaves some out. The sample consists of about 240,000 clones, 82% of them appearing once. The source material was PBMCs. The receptor set was obtained from a woman aged 40-49 years in good health and CMV-seropositive.

As for this clone: At the DNA level, this CDR3 is encoded by other sequences in the same sample as well. The chain employs TRBV18 and TRBJ2-5; 8 nucleotides agree with TRBD1. Per germline, CDR1 KGHSH and CDR2 LQKENI. The CDR3 totals 13 residues. Losses at the gene ends were 3 bases for V and 5 bases for J; bases not matched to a gene: 2. The CDR3 is CASSPGQGETQYF. CDR3 sequence (DNA): TGTGCCAGCTCACCTGGACAGGGTGAGACCCAGTACTTC.

The genes are TRBV14 and TRBJ1-5; D is unclear. Germline V gives CDR1 SGHDN, CDR2 FVKESK. Trimming stripped 4 bases from V and 6 bases from J, with 10 bases between. CDR3 length equals 13 residues. CDR3 amino acids: CASSLGIAQPQHF. CDR3 DNA sequence: TGTGCCAGCAGCCTCGGGATAGCTCAGCCCCAGCATTTT.

The chain couples TRBV5-6 to TRBJ2-3; 9 positions match TRBD1. Germline values: CDR1 SGHDT, CDR2 YYEEEE. The CDR3 extends over 15 amino acids. V lost 3 bases, J lost 0 bases, and 2 bases stayed unmatched. The CDR3 region is CASSSTGGSTDTQYF. The CDR3 region has the DNA TGTGCCAGCAGCTCGACAGGGGGGAGCACAGATACGCAGTATTTT.

V and J are TRBV4-3 and TRBJ1-1, with a tentative D call TRBD1 (5 bases). The V end lost 0 bases, the J end lost 0 bases, and 11 bases lay between the germline ends. The CDR3 has 16 residues. CDR1 is LGHNA, CDR2 YSLEER, per germline. The CDR3 here is CASSQDNRNMNTEAFF. DNA for the CDR3: TGCGCCAGCAGCCAAGATAACAGGAACATGAACACTGAAGCTTTCTTT.

This clone was detected once. The J gene is TRBJ1-1, the V gene TRBV5-1, with TRBD1 matching over 7 bases. The CDR3 sequence is 15 residues long. With V trimmed by 4 bases and J by 1 base, 7 bases remained unmatched. Germline assignment: CDR1 SGHRS and CDR2 YFSETQ. The CDR3 reads CASSLSGQANTEAFF. DNA of the CDR3: TGCGCCAGCAGCCTCTCCGGACAGGCGAACACTGAAGCTTTCTTT.

The V gene is TRBV6-6, the J gene TRBJ2-1; 10 bases align to TRBD2. The CDR3 has 15 residues. The J segment lost 6 bases and the V segment lost 2 bases, leaving 4 bases of the junction unmatched. The V gene's germline CDR1 is MNHNY and CDR2 SVGAGI (reference sequence). The CDR3 sequence: CASSYPRTSGNEQFF. The CDR3 region has the DNA TGTGCCAGCAGTTACCCCCGGACTAGCGGCAATGAGCAGTTCTTC.

The gene calls are TRBV9 and TRBJ2-3; TRBD2 agrees at 7 bases. CDR3 length equals 15 residues. Losses at the gene ends were 2 bases for V and 3 bases for J; bases not matched to a gene: 6. The germline CDR1 and CDR2 sequences are SGDLS and YYNGEE. The CDR3 nucleotides read TGTGCCAGCAGCGTTTTAGGGAGGGTGACAGATACGCAGTATTTT. Residues: CASSVLGRVTDTQYF.

The genes are TRBV30 and TRBJ2-3; D possibly corresponds to TRBD2 (6 bases). CDR1 and CDR2 from the germline V gene are GTSNPN and SVGIG (reference sequence). V gave up 1 base and J gave up 1 base, with 9 bases separating them. The CDR3 is 14 amino acids. The CDR3 sequence is CAWSAGTGTDTQYF. Written as DNA, the CDR3 is TGTGCCTGGAGTGCCGGGACTGGCACAGATACGCAGTATTTT.

This clone was counted a few times. This chain links TRBV7-9 with TRBJ2-6, with TRBD1 matching 9 bases. The CDR3 spans 19 residues. Germline trimming cut 2 bases from V and 1 base from J; bases unmatched to any gene: 9. The germline gives CDR1 SEHNR, CDR2 FQNEAQ (reference sequence). CDR3 residues: CASSLKRQGVYSGANVLTF. For the CDR3, the DNA is TGTGCCAGCAGCTTAAAACGACAGGGGGTTTATTCTGGGGCCAACGTCCTGACTTTC.

The chain has TRBV10-3 and TRBJ1-5, with D uncertain. The germline V gene encodes CDR1 ENHRY and CDR2 SYGVKD. The CDR3 has 15 amino acids. With 3 bases removed from V and 0 bases from J, the gap between germline ends came to 9 bases. The CDR3 nucleotides read TGTGCCATCAGTGATCGAGGTAATAGCAATCAGCCCCAGCATTTT. Translated, it gives CAISDRGNSNQPQHF.

V and J are TRBV5-6 and TRBJ2-6; 8 positions match TRBD1. This CDR3 is built from 17 residues. V gave up 1 base and J gave up 2 bases; unmatched junction bases: 5. Germline V gene sequence: CDR1 SGHDT, CDR2 YYEEEE. The CDR3 region is CASSLPAGGAGANVLTF. DNA for the CDR3: TGTGCCAGCAGCTTGCCGGCAGGGGGCGCTGGGGCCAACGTCCTGACTTTC. Full variable domain (missing parts from reference TRBV5-6 and TRBJ2-6): DAGVTQSPTHLIKTRGQQVTLRCSPKSGHDTVSWYQQALGQGPQFIFQYYEEEERQRGNFPDRFSGHQFPNYSSELNVNALLLGDSALYLCASSLPAGGAGANVLTFGAGSRLTVL.

V is TRBV27 and J is TRBJ2-5, with D possibly matching TRBD2 (5 bases). Germline V gene data show CDR1 as MNHEY and CDR2 as SMNVEV (reference sequence). V gave up 5 bases and J gave up 7 bases, with 11 bases separating them. The CDR3 has 12 amino acids. CDR3 loop: CASSPSRGTQYF. DNA of the CDR3: TGTGCCAGCAGTCCCTCCCGGGGGACCCAGTACTTC.

The chain links TRBV7-3 to TRBJ2-2, with no clear D. The CDR3 loop spans 13 amino acids. The germline V gene encodes CDR1 SGHTA and CDR2 FQGTGA. V was shortened by 5 bases and J by 3 bases, with 7 bases between the two germline ends. DNA of the CDR3: TGTGCCAGCAGCCTCCGAGACACCGGGGAGCTGTTTTTT. Amino acids: CASSLRDTGELFF.